These T cell receptor beta chains were read from a single sample in a study of blood T cells in healthy people across ages. One entry per CDR3 protein, called by TCRdb with MiXCR from the 5' RACE reads. The profile shows around 800,000 distinct CDR3 sequences, more than 25% of them singletons. The data also belong to a second study, concerning T cells of mothers and their children.

Sample: blood. The receptor set was obtained from a boy between 10 and 17 years old in good health. CDR3s include the opening cysteine and the closing phenylalanine or tryptophan. A D gene is named only where the DNA matches it firmly. Where a row states a size, it is once, few, many or the class of an expanded clone; other rows omit it.

abundance	v_gene	d_gene	j_gene	CDR3aa	CDR3nt
.	TRBV2	.	TRBJ2-7	CATMRRGSGEQYF	TGTGCCACCATGCGGCGGGGTTCGGGCGAGCAGTACTTC
.	TRBV3-1	TRBD1	TRBJ1-5	CASSQGTDYQPQHF	TGTGCCAGCAGCCAGGGGACAGACTATCAGCCCCAGCATTTT
.	TRBV5-1	.	TRBJ2-4	CASSLEGRSDIQYF	TGCGCCAGCAGCTTGGAAGGGAGGAGTGACATTCAGTACTTC
few	TRBV12-3/TRBV12-4	.	TRBJ2-5	CAFRDRPQETQYF	TGTGCCTTCCGAGACAGGCCACAAGAGACCCAGTACTTC
.	TRBV28	.	TRBJ1-2	CASGLSGGELSSYTF	TGTGCCAGCGGTTTATCCGGAGGGGAACTTAGTTCTTACACCTTC
.	TRBV12-3/TRBV12-4	.	TRBJ1-2	CASSLGPGSRGYTF	TGTGCCAGCAGTTTAGGTCCGGGGTCCAGGGGCTACACCTTC
.	TRBV14	.	TRBJ1-4	CASSQVAGAQGEKLFF	TGTGCCAGCAGCCAAGTGGCGGGGGCGCAGGGTGAAAAACTGTTTTTT
.	TRBV28	.	TRBJ1-4	CASSSFATNEKLFF	TGTGCCAGCAGTTCCTTTGCAACTAATGAAAAACTGTTTTTT
.	TRBV9	.	TRBJ2-1	CASSVDSRVSHNEQFF	TGTGCCAGCAGCGTAGACAGTAGGGTCAGCCACAATGAGCAGTTCTTC
.	TRBV6-2/TRBV6-3	TRBD2	TRBJ2-7	CASSSRTSGGNEQYF	TGTGCCAGCAGTTCCAGGACTAGCGGGGGTAACGAGCAGTACTTC
few	TRBV29-1	.	TRBJ1-1	CSAHGRMNTEAFF	TGCAGCGCTCATGGCAGGATGAACACTGAAGCTTTCTTT
few	TRBV15	.	TRBJ1-3	CATSSPSGNTIYF	TGTGCCACCAGCAGTCCCAGCGGAAACACCATATATTTT
.	TRBV19	.	TRBJ1-2	CASSITGSYGYTF	TGTGCCAGTAGTATCACAGGCTCCTATGGCTACACCTTC
few	TRBV27	.	TRBJ1-1	CASSLRGASTEAFF	TGTGCCAGCAGTTTACGGGGGGCAAGCACTGAAGCTTTCTTT
.	TRBV28	.	TRBJ2-4	CASDEGSAAIQYF	TGTGCCAGCGACGAGGGGAGCGCGGCCATTCAGTACTTC
.	TRBV6-4	TRBD2	TRBJ2-3	CASSGLAGSLDTQYF	TGTGCCAGCAGCGGACTAGCGGGGTCGCTAGATACGCAGTATTTT
few	TRBV20-1	.	TRBJ1-2	CSAERAPNYGYTF	TGCAGTGCTGAGCGGGCTCCTAACTATGGCTACACCTTC
.	TRBV30	.	TRBJ2-1	CAWKGGAFLNEQFF	TGTGCCTGGAAAGGTGGGGCCTTCCTGAATGAGCAGTTCTTC
.	TRBV18	.	TRBJ2-6	CASSPPSSSSSGANVLTF	TGTGCCAGCTCACCACCGAGTAGCTCGAGTTCTGGGGCCAACGTCCTGACTTTC
few	TRBV2	TRBD2	TRBJ2-6	CASSEDGLAGYSGANVLTF	TGTGCCAGCAGTGAAGACGGGCTAGCGGGTTACTCTGGGGCCAACGTCCTGACTTTC
few	TRBV6-2/TRBV6-3	.	TRBJ2-3	CASWDGRGSDTQYF	TGTGCCAGCTGGGACGGGCGGGGATCAGATACGCAGTATTTT
.	TRBV9	TRBD2	TRBJ2-5	CASSVLSGVQETQYF	TGTGCCAGCAGCGTCCTTAGCGGGGTGCAAGAGACCCAGTACTTC
few	TRBV4-2	.	TRBJ2-5	CASSQDPTEETQYF	TGTGCCAGCAGCCAAGATCCGACAGAAGAGACCCAGTACTTC
few	TRBV24-1	.	TRBJ1-1	CATSGRESVSTEAFF	TGTGCCACCAGTGGTCGGGAGAGCGTGAGCACTGAAGCTTTCTTT
.	TRBV7-6	.	TRBJ2-5	CASSFQSGETQYF	TGTGCCAGCAGCTTCCAATCGGGGGAGACCCAGTACTTC
few	TRBV7-9	.	TRBJ1-3	CASSGNNERFSGNTIYF	TGTGCCAGCAGCGGGAATAACGAGAGATTCTCTGGAAACACCATATATTTT
once	TRBV20-1	.	TRBJ2-7	CSAIRDIDTAYEQYF	TGCAGTGCTATCCGGGACATCGATACCGCCTACGAGCAGTACTTC
.	TRBV6-5	.	TRBJ2-2	CASSYSDSRDTGELFF	TGTGCCAGCAGTTACTCGGATTCTAGGGACACCGGGGAGCTGTTTTTT
few	TRBV10-3	.	TRBJ2-5	CAISEGEETQYF	TGTGCCATCAGTGAGGGGGAAGAGACCCAGTACTTC
few	TRBV5-5	.	TRBJ1-6	CASSFSLVGQVSPLHF	TGTGCCAGCAGCTTCAGTTTGGTCGGGCAGGTGTCACCCCTCCACTTT
few	TRBV7-3	.	TRBJ2-2	CASSLKGPGLRTGELFF	TGTGCCAGCAGCTTAAAAGGGCCAGGCCTTCGGACCGGGGAGCTGTTTTTT
few	TRBV5-1	TRBD1	TRBJ2-3	CASSLEGTASDTQYF	TGCGCCAGCAGCTTGGAGGGGACAGCCTCAGATACGCAGTATTTT
.	TRBV9	TRBD2	TRBJ2-5	CASSVALGSGGQETQYF	TGTGCCAGCAGCGTAGCTCTCGGTAGCGGGGGACAAGAGACCCAGTACTTC
.	TRBV4-1	TRBD1	TRBJ2-1	CASSLRDRVANEQFF	TGCGCCAGCAGCCTCCGGGACAGGGTGGCCAATGAGCAGTTCTTC
few	TRBV12-3/TRBV12-4	TRBD2	TRBJ2-1	CASSYGTSGGNEQFF	TGTGCCAGCAGTTATGGGACTAGCGGGGGCAATGAGCAGTTCTTC
few	TRBV4-2	TRBD2	TRBJ2-7	CASSQEVSSGREQYF	TGTGCCAGCAGCCAAGAGGTGTCTAGCGGCCGCGAGCAGTACTTC
few	TRBV2	TRBD2	TRBJ2-5	CASSELSGVGETQYF	TGTGCCAGCAGTGAACTAAGCGGGGTGGGGGAGACCCAGTACTTC
.	TRBV6-1	.	TRBJ1-2	CASTMNEVNYGYTF	TGTGCCAGCACCATGAACGAAGTTAACTATGGCTACACCTTC
.	TRBV7-9	.	TRBJ2-4	CASSLDPIQYF	TGTGCCAGCAGCCTAGACCCCATTCAGTACTTC
.	TRBV2	TRBD1	TRBJ2-5	CASSVDRGPETQYF	TGTGCCAGCAGTGTAGACAGGGGGCCCGAGACCCAGTACTTC
.	TRBV3-1	.	TRBJ2-1	CASSPGPAYNEQFF	TGTGCCAGCAGTCCGGGACCCGCCTACAATGAGCAGTTCTTC
few	TRBV14	.	TRBJ2-5	CASSQDHASQETQYF	TGTGCCAGCAGCCAAGATCACGCCTCCCAAGAGACCCAGTACTTC
.	TRBV5-1	TRBD1	TRBJ2-5	CASSLASSRGLETQYF	TGCGCCAGCAGCTTGGCTAGCTCCAGGGGGCTCGAGACCCAGTACTTC
.	TRBV6-1	.	TRBJ2-1	CASNSNEQFF	TGTGCCAGCAATAGCAATGAGCAGTTCTTC